Below, 29 T cell receptor beta chains from the same sample are listed, as sequenced in a study of shared clonotypes between healthy human individuals. Clones were read by immunoSEQ multiplex PCR, and TCRdb kept only the in-frame ones, dropping some. The table includes roughly 1,500,000 clones, approximately 98% detected once. Sequencing was performed on naive CD4+ T cells sorted from blood. Regarding subset: CD45RA+ positively selected. Receptors were obtained from a man younger than 45 in good health.

Worth noting for this clone: The junction and the germline gene differ at one end; a read error may be behind it. The V gene is TRBV29-1, the J gene TRBJ2-4; 7 bases fit TRBD2. This CDR3 has 12 residues. The germline CDR1 and CDR2 sequences are SQVTM and ANQGSEA. In DNA form, the CDR3 reads TGCAGCGTTGAAGGCACCACTGGGGGGGTACTTTTC. Translated, it gives CSVEGTTGGVLF.

This chain joins TRBV7-6 and TRBJ1-5, with D tentatively TRBD1 (5 bases). The CDR3 sequence is 14 residues long. V lost 4 bases to trimming and J lost 5 bases, with 12 bases between them. The germline CDR1 and CDR2 sequences are SGHVS and FNYEAQ. CDR3 sequence: CASSYGGGDQPQHF. The CDR3 DNA is TGTGCCAGCAGCTATGGGGGTGGCGATCAGCCCCAGCATTTT.

As regards this clone: This sample also contains other DNA sequences that code for the same CDR3. The rearrangement joins TRBV6-5 to TRBJ2-6; D uncertain. This CDR3 is built from 13 residues. Germline V gives CDR1 MNHEY, CDR2 SVGAGI. Trimming stripped 6 bases from V and 3 bases from J, with 6 bases between. The CDR3 DNA follows: TGTGCCAGCAGGTCAGGTGGGGCCAACGTCCTGACTTTC. This sequence encodes CASRSGGANVLTF.

The chain uses TRBV15 and TRBJ1-2, with D unclear. CDR1 is LNHNV, CDR2 YYDKDF, per germline (reference sequence). V shed 7 bases and J shed 2 bases, with 11 bases lying between them. The CDR3 extends over 13 amino acids. The CDR3: CATKGDTNYGYTF. The DNA of the CDR3 is TGTGCCACCAAAGGAGATACCAACTATGGCTACACCTTC.

The V gene is TRBV19, the J gene TRBJ2-2; D ambiguous. Germline CDR1 LNHDA, CDR2 SQIVND (reference sequence). V dropped 10 bases and J dropped 4 bases, with 10 bases sitting between them. The CDR3 consists of 12 residues. Written as DNA, the CDR3 is TGTGCCACCATAATCGGCACCGGGGAGCTGTTTTTT. This sequence encodes CATIIGTGELFF.

The V call is TRBV2, the J call TRBJ1-3, with TRBD1 matching 9 bases. The V and J ends lost 6 bases and 4 bases, in that order; junction bases with no gene match: 1. Germline V lookup: CDR1 SNHLY, CDR2 FYNNEI. The length of the CDR3 is 13 residues. CDR3 protein: CASRDRGGNTIYF. Here the CDR3 DNA reads TGTGCCAGCAGGGACAGGGGCGGAAACACCATATATTTT. The full variable domain, its missing parts supplied by reference TRBV2 and TRBJ1-3, is EPEVTQTPSHQVTQMGQEVILRCVPISNHLYFYWYRQILGQKVEFLVSFYNNEISEKSEIFDDQFSVERPDGSNFTLKIRSTKLEDSAMYFCASRDRGGNTIYFGEGSWLTVV.

The V call is TRBV6-5, the J call TRBJ2-6, with a tentative D call TRBD2 (5 bases). This CDR3 is 16 amino acids long. V was pared by 0 bases and J by 3 bases, with 9 bases between. CDR1 and CDR2 (germline): MNHEY, SVGAGI. CDR3 residues: CASSYSFGNGANVLTF. As DNA, the CDR3 is TGTGCCAGCAGTTACTCGTTCGGGAATGGGGCCAACGTCCTGACTTTC.

The rearrangement uses TRBV9 and TRBJ2-5; maybe TRBD1 (5 bases). CDR1 and CDR2 (germline): SGDLS, YYNGEE. V was shortened by 2 bases and J by 5 bases, with 13 bases between the two germline ends. The CDR3 length is 14 residues. CDR3 sequence (DNA): TGTGCCAGCAGCGTGATGGGGCTCGGGGAGACCCAGTACTTC. This codes for CASSVMGLGETQYF.

This rearrangement joins TRBV18 to TRBJ1-1; maybe TRBD1 (6 bases). The CDR3 is 16 amino acids. In germline, CDR1 is KGHSH, CDR2 LQKENI. V was pared by 3 bases and J by 4 bases, with 18 bases between. In DNA form, the CDR3 reads TGTGCCAGCTCACCTAGCCTCGCCACAGGGTTCACTGAAGCTTTCTTT. The encoded protein is CASSPSLATGFTEAFF. Variable domain in full (rest from reference TRBV18 and TRBJ1-1): NAGVMQNPRHLVRRRGQEARLRCSPMKGHSHVYWYRQLPEEGLKFMVYLQKENIIDESGMPKERFSAEFPKEGPSILRIQQVVRGDSAAYFCASSPSLATGFTEAFFGQGTRLTVV.

The chain recombines TRBV18 with TRBJ2-2, with 9 bases fitting TRBD2. This CDR3 region has 16 residues. After removal of 3 bases from V and 6 bases from J, the junction contained 8 bases not matched to a gene. From germline, CDR1 is KGHSH and CDR2 LQKENI. CDR3 region: CASSPWDSGRPGELFF. CDR3 DNA: TGTGCCAGCTCACCGTGGGATAGCGGGAGACCCGGGGAGCTGTTTTTT.

The chain's CDR3 is CASRPPAGQPYEQYF. CDR3 in DNA: TGTGCCAGCAGGCCACCGGCGGGGCAACCCTACGAGCAGTACTTC. The J gene is TRBJ2-7, the V gene TRBV6-4; weak D call: TRBD2 (6 bases). Looked up from germline, CDR1 is MRHNA and CDR2 is SNTAGT. This CDR3 region has 15 residues. V was trimmed by 6 bases and J by 2 bases, leaving 17 bases between them.

This chain joins TRBV29-1 and TRBJ2-3, with no clear D. The CDR3 is made up of 14 amino acids. The V end lost 4 bases, the J end lost 6 bases, and 17 bases lay between the germline ends. Germline CDR1 is SQVTM and CDR2 is ANQGSEA. CDR3 in amino acids: CSVGRAPARDTQYF. CDR3 nucleotides: TGCAGCGTTGGCCGAGCCCCCGCACGGGATACGCAGTATTTT.

The V and J genes are TRBV7-6 and TRBJ2-7; D uncertain. This CDR3 has 14 residues. With 3 bases removed from V and 0 bases from J, the gap between germline ends came to 9 bases. In germline, CDR1 is SGHVS, CDR2 FNYEAQ. The DNA of the CDR3 is TGTGCCAGCAGCTTGTCAGGCCGCTCCTACGAGCAGTACTTC. Protein: CASSLSGRSYEQYF.

The V gene is TRBV5-1, the J gene TRBJ2-7; TRBD2 might be the D (6 bases). Germline CDR1 SGHRS, CDR2 YFSETQ. The CDR3 has 13 amino acids. Trimming stripped 5 bases from V and 0 bases from J, with 9 bases between. This CDR3 is CASRVEGSYEQYF. Here the CDR3 DNA reads TGCGCCAGCAGGGTGGAGGGCTCCTACGAGCAGTACTTC.

The rearrangement joins TRBV15 to TRBJ1-4, with D possibly TRBD1 on 6 matching bases. This CDR3 has 15 amino acids. V lost 3 bases and J lost 6, with 14 bases in between. Looked up from germline, CDR1 is LNHNV and CDR2 is YYDKDF (reference sequence). DNA of the CDR3: TGTGCCACCAGCAGGCAAGGGGGGGTGGATGAAAAACTGTTTTTT. Translation gives CATSRQGGVDEKLFF.

This chain links TRBV6-5 with TRBJ2-3; 8 nucleotides agree with TRBD1. With V trimmed by 3 bases and J by 5 bases, 7 bases remained unmatched. The CDR3 length is 15 residues. Germline assignment: CDR1 MNHEY and CDR2 SVGAGI. CDR3 in amino acids: CASSYTPTGVDTQYF. CDR3 DNA sequence: TGTGCCAGCAGTTATACCCCGACAGGGGTAGATACGCAGTATTTT.

The rearrangement links TRBV9 to TRBJ2-1; 13 bases fit TRBD2. This CDR3 spans 15 amino acids. V shed 2 bases, J shed 10 bases, and the junction held 6 bases outside the gene matches. The V gene's germline CDR1 is SGDLS and CDR2 YYNGEE. CDR3 protein: CASSVTSGRASEQFF. The CDR3 DNA follows: TGTGCCAGCAGCGTCACTAGCGGGAGGGCGTCGGAGCAGTTCTTC.

The chain links TRBV7-2 to TRBJ2-3; D uncertain. Germline V gene lookup returns CDR1 SGHTA and CDR2 FQGNSA. The V end was cut by 7 bases, the J end by 4 bases, with 18 bases between. The CDR3 length is 15 residues. CDR3 protein: CASTLRGADADTQYF. The CDR3 coding sequence is TGTGCCAGCACCTTGAGAGGTGCCGACGCAGATACGCAGTATTTT.

J is TRBJ1-2 and V is TRBV6-1, with unresolved D. This CDR3 is built from 13 residues. Germline V gene lookup returns CDR1 MNHNS and CDR2 SASEGT. The ends were cut back, 4 bases at V and 5 bases at J, with 11 bases in the middle. This CDR3 reads CASSGRQSYGYTF. The CDR3 bases are TGTGCCAGCAGTGGACGTCAGTCGTATGGCTACACCTTC.

The V gene is TRBV7-9, the J gene TRBJ2-2; D unclear. The CDR3 loop spans 16 amino acids. The germline V and J ends were trimmed by 1 base and 1 base, with 10 bases remaining between them. Per germline, CDR1 SEHNR and CDR2 FQNEAQ (reference sequence). As DNA, the CDR3 is TGTGCCAGCAGCTTAGTACCAGTAGGGAACACCGGGGAGCTGTTTTTT. Amino acids: CASSLVPVGNTGELFF.

The chain links TRBV7-2 to TRBJ2-2; 7 bases match TRBD1. After removal of 3 bases from V and 3 bases from J, the junction contained 4 bases not matched to a gene. CDR3 length equals 15 residues. From germline, CDR1 is SGHTA and CDR2 FQGNSA. The CDR3 region has the DNA TGTGCCAGCAGCTTTGGGACAGTTTACACCGGGGAGCTGTTTTTT. Amino acid sequence: CASSFGTVYTGELFF.

The J gene is TRBJ2-5, the V gene TRBV5-1; 8 bases align to TRBD2. The CDR3 runs to 17 residues. Germline loops: CDR1 SGHRS, CDR2 YFSETQ. Trimming removed 0 bases from V and 3 bases from J; junction bases left unmatched: 10. The DNA of the CDR3 is TGCGCCAGCAGCTTGGGGCTACCGGGACTAGGGGAAGAGACCCAGTACTTC. Amino acids: CASSLGLPGLGEETQYF. Full variable domain (remainder filled in from reference TRBV5-1 and TRBJ2-5): KAGVTQTPRYLIKTRGQQVTLSCSPISGHRSVSWYQQTPGQGLQFLFEYFSETQRNKGNFPGRFSGRQFSNSRSEMNVSTLELGDSALYLCASSLGLPGLGEETQYFGPGTRLLVL.

The V call is TRBV5-8, the J call TRBJ1-5; D gene uncertain. Germline CDR1 reads SGHTS; CDR2 reads YDEGEE. V shed 6 bases and J shed 0 bases, with 13 bases lying between them. The CDR3 sequence is 15 residues long. The CDR3 DNA sequence: TGTGCCAGCACCACTGGGCAGCTTAGCAATCAGCCCCAGCATTTT. Protein product: CASTTGQLSNQPQHF.

The gene calls are TRBV28 and TRBJ2-1, with unresolved D. Germline CDR1 reads MDHEN; CDR2 reads SYDVKM. The CDR3 sequence is 15 residues long. V dropped 6 bases and J dropped 7 bases, with 19 bases sitting between them. The CDR3 sequence: CASSRTFLVANEQFF. As DNA, the CDR3 is TGTGCCAGCAGCCGAACTTTTTTAGTGGCTAATGAGCAGTTCTTC.

This chain joins TRBV5-6 and TRBJ1-1; D ambiguous. The CDR3 totals 13 residues. The V end was cut by 5 bases, the J end by 0 bases, with 8 bases between. Germline V gives CDR1 SGHDT, CDR2 YYEEEE. CDR3 nucleotide sequence: TGTGCCAGCAGACCCGACATGAACACTGAAGCTTTCTTT. Its translation is CASRPDMNTEAFF. The full variable domain, rest sourced from reference TRBV5-6 and TRBJ1-1, is DAGVTQSPTHLIKTRGQQVTLRCSPKSGHDTVSWYQQALGQGPQFIFQYYEEEERQRGNFPDRFSGHQFPNYSSELNVNALLLGDSALYLCASRPDMNTEAFFGQGTRLTVV.

This chain joins TRBV28 and TRBJ2-5; D gene uncertain. Between the trimmed V and J ends, which lost 6 bases and 2 bases, there was a span of 16 bases. Germline CDR1 is MDHEN and CDR2 is SYDVKM. The CDR3 length is 15 residues. CDR3 in DNA: TGTGCCAGCAGACCAACCACCTGGCAGCAAGAGACCCAGTACTTC. Amino acid sequence: CASRPTTWQQETQYF. Using reference TRBV28 and TRBJ2-5 for the parts outside the CDR3, the full variable domain is DVKVTQSSRYLVKRTGEKVFLECVQDMDHENMFWYRQDPGLGLRLIYFSYDVKMKEKGDIPEGYSVSREKKERFSLILESASTNQTSMYLCASRPTTWQQETQYFGPGTRLLVL.

The genes are TRBV5-1 and TRBJ1-1; D may be TRBD1 (6 bases). Germline-derived CDR1 and CDR2 are SGHRS and YFSETQ. V gave up 3 bases and J gave up 5 bases, with 14 bases separating them. This CDR3 has 14 residues. Written as DNA, the CDR3 is TGCGCCAGCAGCTCCCGCGGGGGCGGAACTGAAGCTTTCTTT. It is translated as CASSSRGGGTEAFF.

In DNA form, the CDR3 reads TGTGCCAGCTCACCCGGGGACAGGGTCCGCGAGCAGTACTTC. Translated, it gives CASSPGDRVREQYF. The chain carries TRBV18 and TRBJ2-7; 9 positions agree with TRBD1. Trimming removed 3 bases from V and 6 bases from J; junction bases left unmatched: 6. The CDR3 contains 14 residues. Germline V gene sequence: CDR1 KGHSH, CDR2 LQKENI.

This rearrangement joins TRBV19 to TRBJ2-3; 8 bases line up with TRBD1. Germline loops: CDR1 LNHDA, CDR2 SQIVND (reference sequence). This CDR3 region has 16 residues. J lost 5 bases, V lost 6 bases, and 13 bases had no gene match. The CDR3 is CASRSHEQGDGDTQYF. In DNA, the CDR3 is TGTGCCAGTAGATCGCACGAACAGGGGGATGGAGATACGCAGTATTTT.